This TCR beta chain was identified during a study of human T cells and chemical hapten exposure. Study-level points and caveats: Among TCRs, those above 1 in 1000 frequency were unaffected by DPC sensitization.

As concerns this clonotype: The antigen is undetermined.

Unfractionated whole blood served as the source for total RNA extraction. In the library, unique molecular identifiers were attached to individual cDNA molecules. Original methodology: With a range of about 20,000 to 690,600, the median per sample was 95,638 TCRs. TCRdb reprocessed the 5' RACE reads with MiXCR, giving one entry per CDR3 protein. The V and J calls, along with clone size, are taken from TCRdb and not from the paper's own processing. The sample carries approximately 150,000 distinct CDR3 sequences, around 4.4% recorded once. The CDR3 spans 16 residues. V dropped 3 bases and J dropped 4 bases, with 16 bases sitting between them. Germline V gene data show CDR1 as SQVTM and CDR2 as ANQGSEA.

This clonotype was obtained from a female donor in good health. V usage is TRBV29-1 and J usage is TRBJ2-6; the D gene is possibly TRBD2 (6 bases). In DNA, the CDR3 is TGCAGCGTTGAGGGGGGTTGGGGTGCCGGGGCCAACGTCCTGACTTTC. It codes for CSVEGGWGAGANVLTF.